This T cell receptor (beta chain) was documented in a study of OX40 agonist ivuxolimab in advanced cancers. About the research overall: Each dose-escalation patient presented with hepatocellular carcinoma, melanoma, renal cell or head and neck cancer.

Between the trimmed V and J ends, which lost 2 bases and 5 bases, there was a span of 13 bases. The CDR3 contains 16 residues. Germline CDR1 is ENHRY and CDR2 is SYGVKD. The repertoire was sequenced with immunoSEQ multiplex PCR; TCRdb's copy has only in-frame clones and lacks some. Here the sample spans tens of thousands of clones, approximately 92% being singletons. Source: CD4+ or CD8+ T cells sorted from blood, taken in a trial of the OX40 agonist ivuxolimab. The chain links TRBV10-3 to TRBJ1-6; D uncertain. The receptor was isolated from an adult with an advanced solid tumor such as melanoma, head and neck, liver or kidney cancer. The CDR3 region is CAISEGRNTNNSPLHF. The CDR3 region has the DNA TGTGCCATCAGTGAGGGCAGAAATACCAATAATTCACCCCTCCACTTT.